Shown below are 8 T cell receptor beta chains from a single sample sequenced in a study of identical twins. TCRdb analysed the 5' RACE reads with MiXCR anew, one entry per CDR3 protein. The table lists 400,000 to 550,000 distinct CDR3 sequences, about 24% of them singletons, with roughly 2.8% in the top ten. The same data also contributed to another study, on T cells expressing NK-cell markers.

The sequenced sample consisted of CD4+ T cells sorted from blood. These receptors were taken from a woman aged 18-29 years in good health.

V is TRBV7-6 and J is TRBJ2-2, with a possible D match to TRBD1 (5 bases). Germline-derived CDR1 and CDR2 are SGHVS and FNYEAQ. Trimming stripped 3 bases from V and 1 base from J, with 6 bases between. This CDR3 has 14 residues. CDR3 protein: CASSFGQNTGELFF. The CDR3 region has the DNA TGTGCCAGCAGCTTTGGACAGAACACCGGGGAGCTGTTTTTT.

This chain links TRBV20-1 with TRBJ2-5, with 8 positions matching TRBD2. Germline values: CDR1 DFQATT, CDR2 SNEGSKA (reference sequence). This CDR3 comprises 17 residues. After removal of 4 bases from V and 7 bases from J, the junction contained 20 bases not matched to a gene. The CDR3 sequence is CSANLPHSGGGLGTQYF. The DNA for the CDR3 is TGCAGTGCTAATCTCCCGCACAGCGGGGGCGGATTGGGGACCCAGTACTTC.

This clonotype occurred a few times. This chain links TRBV20-1 with TRBJ2-7; the D is unclear. Germline-derived CDR1 and CDR2 are DFQATT and SNEGSKA (reference sequence). V lost 3 bases, J lost 3 bases, and 6 bases lay in between. The CDR3 covers 11 residues. The CDR3 region has the DNA TGCAGTGCTAGTAAGGGCTACGAGCAGTACTTC. It codes for CSASKGYEQYF.

This clonotype has only a few counts. J is TRBJ2-1 and V is TRBV18, with 7 nucleotides matching TRBD2. Germline V CDR1 and CDR2: KGHSH, LQKENI. The V segment lost 2 bases and the J segment 11 bases; nucleotides outside the gene matches: 6. The length of the CDR3 is 13 residues. CDR3 sequence: CASSPGLADKQFF. CDR3 nucleotide sequence: TGTGCCAGCTCACCAGGCCTAGCGGATAAGCAGTTCTTC.

The chain joins TRBV20-1 to TRBJ1-2; unclear D gene. This CDR3 region has 12 residues. CDR1 DFQATT and CDR2 SNEGSKA come from the germline V gene (reference sequence). The CDR3 nucleotides read TGCAGCTTAAGGAGGACCTCCTATGGCTACACCTTC. Residues: CSLRRTSYGYTF.

The V and J genes are TRBV29-1 and TRBJ2-2, with D perhaps matching TRBD1 or TRBD2 (5 bases each). V lost 6 bases, J lost 6 bases, and 14 bases lay in between. This CDR3 has 13 amino acids. Germline lookup yields CDR1 SQVTM and CDR2 ANQGSEA. In DNA, the CDR3 is TGCAGCGTCGCACTCGGGACCTCCGGGGAGCTGTTTTTT. It yields the protein CSVALGTSGELFF.

This clonotype appeared a few times. The rearrangement links TRBV6-5 to TRBJ1-6; tentatively, D is TRBD1 (6 bases). CDR1 and CDR2 from the germline V gene are MNHEY and SVGAGI. V was shortened by 2 bases and J by 5 bases, with 7 bases between the two germline ends. CDR3 size: 14 residues. CDR3 coding DNA: TGTGCCAGCAGTTACGGGGGGCATAATTCACCCCTCCACTTT. Residues: CASSYGGHNSPLHF.

The rearrangement joins TRBV7-2 to TRBJ2-2; D may be TRBD2 (6 bases). This CDR3 spans 16 amino acids. The germline V gene encodes CDR1 SGHTA and CDR2 FQGNSA. Trimming pared 2 bases from V and 5 bases from J, leaving 15 bases between. CDR3 coding DNA: TGTGCCAGCAGCTTATACCGTGTGGAGGGAACCGGGGAGCTGTTTTTT. This codes for CASSLYRVEGTGELFF.